The next 18 T cell receptor beta chains were all read from a single sample in a study of CD8+CD57+ T cells in acquired aplastic anemia. Sequencing was done on patients that had shown CD8+CD57+ cell expansion by flow cytometry. Genomic DNA was employed as the template in profiling TCR beta VDJ and CDR3. MiXCR was run by TCRdb on the reads, yielding one entry per CDR3 protein. This table holds about 160,000 distinct CDR3 sequences, roughly 43% found once. The sequenced material came from sorted CD4+, CD8+, or CD8+CD57+ T cells (not recorded which) from PBMCs. The source of these receptors is a human donor with aplastic anemia.

This chain uses TRBV12-3 or TRBV12-4 with TRBJ2-1; no reliable D call. V was clipped by 7 bases and J by 6 bases, with 7 bases between them. The CDR3 consists of 11 residues. The CDR3 coding sequence is TGTGCCAGCAAGGTGAGCAATGAGCAGTTCTTC. The encoded protein is CASKVSNEQFF.

A few counts support this clonotype. This chain links TRBV28 with TRBJ1-1, with unresolved D. The V end was cut by 7 bases, the J end by 3 bases, with 6 bases between. Germline values: CDR1 MDHEN, CDR2 SYDVKM. The CDR3 covers 11 residues. The CDR3 reads CASKVDTEAFF. CDR3 DNA: TGTGCCAGCAAAGTAGACACTGAAGCTTTCTTT.

CDR3 sequence (DNA): TGTGCCAGCAGCTTAGGGACAGGGTTGGGCTACACCTTC. This codes for CASSLGTGLGYTF. This chain links TRBV7-8 with TRBJ1-2, with TRBD1 identical over 8 bases. Germline CDR1 SGHVS, CDR2 FQNEAQ. This CDR3 is 13 amino acids long. With 1 base clipped from V and 8 bases from J, the junction kept 3 bases outside the gene matches. The full variable domain, in which reference TRBV7-8 and TRBJ1-2 provide the parts outside the CDR3, is GAGVSQSPRYKVAKRGQDVALRCDPISGHVSLFWYQQALGQGPEFLTYFQNEAQLDKSGLPSDRFFAERPEGSVSTLKIQRTQQEDSAVYLCASSLGTGLGYTFGSGTRLTVV.

This clonotype was seen many times. The chain recombines TRBV10-3 with TRBJ2-7; D is ambiguous. The CDR3 is 15 amino acids. V lost 0 bases and J 6 bases, leaving 15 bases between the germline ends. Germline V lookup: CDR1 ENHRY, CDR2 SYGVKD. CDR3 nucleotide sequence: TGTGCCATCAGTGAGTCTTCCGGAAGTTTTCGCGAGCAGTACTTC. It specifies CAISESSGSFREQYF.

In its sample, this clonotype is medium-sized (0.01 to 0.1%). The V and J genes are TRBV20-1 and TRBJ2-5; no definite D call. CDR1 and CDR2 from the germline V gene are DFQATT and SNEGSKA (reference sequence). Trimming pared 2 bases from V and 3 bases from J, leaving 10 bases between. The CDR3 runs to 13 residues. This CDR3 is CSARNSAKETQYF. The CDR3 nucleotides are TGCAGTGCTAGAAACAGTGCCAAAGAGACCCAGTACTTC.

This clonotype was counted many times. The J gene is TRBJ1-1, the V gene TRBV25-1; D gene unclear. Germline V gene lookup returns CDR1 MGHDK and CDR2 SYGVNS. The V and J ends lost 6 bases and 0 bases respectively, with 8 bases between them. The CDR3 loop spans 13 amino acids. This CDR3 reads CASRREMNTEAFF. CDR3 DNA sequence: TGTGCCAGCAGAAGGGAGATGAACACTGAAGCTTTCTTT.

The CDR3 spells CSAPDRSSYNSPLHF. The CDR3 DNA reads TGCAGTGCACCGGACAGGAGCTCCTATAATTCACCCCTCCACTTT. This chain joins TRBV20-1 and TRBJ1-6; 7 bases match TRBD1. V trimming: 6 bases; J trimming: 0 bases; junction bases outside the gene matches: 5. CDR1 and CDR2 (germline): DFQATT, SNEGSKA (reference sequence). The CDR3 extends over 15 amino acids.

Note on this clonotype: Because the CDR3 is missing its conserved closing phenylalanine or tryptophan, this is likely a read error. CDR3: CASSRRGDRPQHS. CDR3 sequence (DNA): TGTGCCAGTTCTCGGAGGGGAGATCGGCCCCAGCATTCT. The rearrangement joins TRBV19 to TRBJ1-5, with a possible D match to TRBD1 (5 bases). Germline V CDR1 and CDR2: LNHDA, SQIVND (reference sequence). V dropped 8 bases and J dropped 9 bases, with 17 bases sitting between them. There are 13 residues in the CDR3.

The sample holds many counts of this clonotype. V is TRBV6-5 and J is TRBJ1-5; no firm D call. CDR1 MNHEY and CDR2 SVGAGI come from the germline V gene. V shed 2 bases and J shed 3 bases, with 8 bases lying between them. This CDR3 spans 14 amino acids. CDR3 sequence: CASSYGQVNQPQHF. The DNA for the CDR3 is TGTGCCAGCAGTTACGGGCAGGTCAATCAGCCCCAGCATTTT.

This clonotype was detected many times. This sequence joins TRBV5-1 and TRBJ2-2; unclear D gene. Trimming took 0 bases from V and 5 from J, leaving 8 bases between them. The CDR3 loop spans 14 amino acids. Looked up from germline, CDR1 is SGHRS and CDR2 is YFSETQ. Here the CDR3 DNA reads TGCGCCAGCAGCTTGGCCCAGACGACCGGGGAGCTGTTTTTT. Translating gives CASSLAQTTGELFF.

With respect to this clonotype: A clone one base away is much larger, so this may be a read error. The rearrangement uses TRBV7-8 and TRBJ1-2; TRBD1 is a possible D gene (6 bases). The length of the CDR3 is 14 residues. Between the trimmed V and J ends, which lost 4 bases and 6 bases, there was a span of 15 bases. Germline CDR1 is SGHVS and CDR2 is FQNEAQ. The CDR3 DNA is TGTGCCAGCAGCTCAACAGGGAAGAGGGATGGCTACACCTTC. It codes for CASSSTGKRDGYTF.

The chain recombines TRBV20-1 with TRBJ2-7; TRBD1 agrees at 9 bases. The CDR3 is 13 amino acids. Germline CDR1 and CDR2: DFQATT and SNEGSKA (reference sequence). V shed 5 bases, J shed 3 bases, and the junction held 5 bases outside the gene matches. As DNA, the CDR3 is TGCAGTGCTCAGGCGGGACAGGGCTACGAGCAGTACTTC. This codes for CSAQAGQGYEQYF.

A few counts support this clonotype. The gene calls are TRBV25-1 and TRBJ2-5; D could derive from TRBD1 or TRBD2 (5 bases each). V lost 6 bases and J 3 bases, leaving 17 bases between the germline ends. In germline, CDR1 is MGHDK, CDR2 SYGVNS. The CDR3 is 15 amino acids. The CDR3 bases are TGTGCCAGCAGGTCCTTCCTGGGGGTAGAAGAGACCCAGTACTTC. Encoded protein: CASRSFLGVEETQYF.

The V gene is TRBV24-1, the J gene TRBJ2-5, with D maybe TRBD1 (5 bases). The CDR3 sequence is 15 residues long. The germline V gene has CDR1 KGHDR and CDR2 SFDVKD. Trimming removed 6 bases at V and 5 bases at J, with 18 bases between. CDR3: CATSTPTGVLETQYF. The CDR3 DNA reads TGTGCCACCAGTACGCCCACAGGAGTCCTGGAGACCCAGTACTTC.

This clonotype has ten or more counts. The chain employs TRBV2 and TRBJ1-5; D remains ambiguous. Germline values: CDR1 SNHLY, CDR2 FYNNEI. CDR3 size: 15 residues. V dropped 1 base and J dropped 2 bases, with 9 bases sitting between them. The CDR3 region is CASSEDVVGNQPQHF. As DNA, the CDR3 is TGTGCCAGCAGTGAAGATGTGGTGGGCAATCAGCCCCAGCATTTT.

This clonotype appeared a few times. The chain carries TRBV11-1 and TRBJ2-1; 15 bases are shared with TRBD2. Germline-derived CDR1 and CDR2 are SGHAT and FQDESV (reference sequence). V shed 5 bases, J shed 6 bases, and the junction held 8 bases outside the gene matches. The CDR3 runs 17 residues. The CDR3 sequence: CASSPRTSGRAINEQFF. Written as DNA, the CDR3 is TGTGCCAGCAGCCCAAGGACTAGCGGGAGGGCCATCAATGAGCAGTTCTTC.

This clonotype was recorded at least ten times. V gene TRBV28 combines with J gene TRBJ1-6; 8 bases are a match to TRBD1. V was clipped by 2 bases and J by 10 bases; unmatched bases: 10. Looked up from germline, CDR1 is MDHEN and CDR2 is SYDVKM. The CDR3 runs 16 residues. In nucleotides, the CDR3 is TGTGCCAGCAGTTTAGATCGAGGACAGGGTGGCTCACCCCTCCACTTT. Translating it yields CASSLDRGQGGSPLHF.

The chain employs TRBV24-1 and TRBJ1-5, with a possible D match to TRBD1 (6 bases). Germline values: CDR1 KGHDR, CDR2 SFDVKD. The CDR3 contains 13 residues. The V end lost 0 bases, the J end lost 9 bases, and 8 bases lay between the germline ends. The CDR3 coding sequence is TGTGCCACCAGTGATTTGAGGGGGGTGCCCCAGCATTTT. It specifies CATSDLRGVPQHF.